The clone carrying this TCR beta chain turned up a few times. CDR3 size: 15 residues. With 2 bases removed from V and 5 bases from J, the gap between germline ends came to 16 bases. CDR1 is SGHRS and CDR2 is YFSETQ in the germline V gene. This entry comes from a study of identical twins. TCRdb ran MiXCR on the 5' RACE reads and lists one entry per CDR3 protein. The data hold 400,000 to 550,000 distinct CDR3 sequences, with approximately 22% observed a single time. These sequences were also reported in another study, on T cells expressing NK-cell markers. That report adds: Researchers got TCR beta repertoires out of sorted CD3+CD56+NKG2C+, CD3+CD56+NKG2C- and CD3+CD56-NKG2C+ T cells.

The chain links TRBV5-1 to TRBJ1-1; perhaps TRBD1 as D (6 bases). The sequence was obtained from a woman under 30 in good health. Sequenced: CD4+ T cells sorted from blood. CDR3: CASSFSASGTTEAFF. For the CDR3, the DNA is TGCGCCAGCAGCTTTTCAGCCTCCGGGACAACTGAAGCTTTCTTT.